The 17 T cell receptor beta chains below were found in one sample sequenced in a study of tumor and adjacent non-tumor tissue in lung cancer. RNA was extracted from bulk tissue without any cell sorting. This non-tumor lung sample came from over 3 cm beyond the tumor edge. The library came from three nested PCR rounds adapted from ARM-PCR protocols. TCRdb reprocessed the multiplex PCR reads via MiXCR and lists one record per CDR3 protein. The sample records 81,000 or so distinct CDR3 sequences, about 82% being singletons. Sequenced sample: distant non-tumor lung tissue. Receptor source: a man in his 60s with non-small cell lung cancer.

The sample holds a few counts of this clonotype. The J gene is TRBJ1-3, the V gene TRBV7-8; D unclear. V was clipped by 0 bases and J by 4 bases, with 10 bases between them. From germline, CDR1 is SGHVS and CDR2 FQNEAQ. This CDR3 contains 15 residues. CDR3 loop: CASSLASMIGNTIYF. CDR3 bases: TGTGCCAGCAGCTTAGCTTCGATGATCGGAAACACCATATATTTT.

The J gene is TRBJ1-6, the V gene TRBV20-1; maybe TRBD1 (5 bases). The germline V and J ends were trimmed by 3 bases and 14 bases, with 20 bases remaining between them. The V gene's germline CDR1 is DFQATT and CDR2 SNEGSKA (reference sequence). The CDR3 extends over 14 amino acids. CDR3 region: CSASPRAEVSALHF. The CDR3 coding sequence is TGCAGTGCTAGTCCCAGGGCCGAGGTGTCAGCCCTCCACTTT.

On this clonotype: This CDR3 fails to terminate in the conserved phenylalanine or tryptophan, so it likely reflects a read error. The DNA is left out, because the CDR3 cannot be placed on it with certainty; the CDR3 is given as TCRdb lists it. The J gene is TRBJ2-1, the V gene TRBV21-1. TRBV21-1 is a pseudogene segment. The CDR3 comprises 16 residues, both ends counted. This CDR3 is CASSKVDFLSYNEQFS.

The rearrangement uses TRBV4-2 and TRBJ2-7, with D possibly TRBD2 on 5 matching bases. Trimming left V 4 bases short and J 0 bases short, with 16 bases between. CDR3 length: 16 amino acids. Looked up from germline, CDR1 is LGHNA and CDR2 is YNFKEQ. CDR3 loop: CASSLDHRGSSYEQYF. The CDR3 DNA follows: TGTGCCAGCAGCCTAGATCATCGAGGGAGCTCCTACGAGCAGTACTTC.

V gene TRBV11-2 combines with J gene TRBJ2-5, with 7 bases lining up with TRBD1. From germline, CDR1 is SGHAT and CDR2 FQNNGV. J gave up 13 bases and V 4 bases, and 12 bases lay outside the gene matches. The CDR3 is 13 residues long. The DNA of the CDR3 is TGTGCCAGCAGCTCTACAGGGGAAGTAACACTGTACTTC. The encoded protein is CASSSTGEVTLYF.

Remarks on this clonotype: Since the CDR3 does not end with the conserved phenylalanine or tryptophan, this likely comes from a read error. This chain connects TRBV30 to TRBJ1-1, with D hard to call. CDR3 length: 13 amino acids. CDR1 and CDR2 from the germline V gene are GTSNPN and SVGIG (reference sequence). V was clipped by 4 bases and J by 3 bases, with 12 bases between them. The chain's CDR3 is CAWNVRVDTEAFS. The CDR3 DNA reads TGTGCCTGGAATGTAAGAGTGGACACTGAAGCTTTCTCT.

For this clonotype: Mismatch with germline at one junction end may stem from a read error. V gene TRBV4-3 combines with J gene TRBJ1-1; D is undetermined. Germline lookup yields CDR1 LGHNA and CDR2 YSLEER. This CDR3 has 16 amino acids. CDR3 bases: TGTGCCAGCAGCCAACATCATAGTCAGTCCAACACTGAAGCTTTGTTT. Translation gives CASSQHHSQSNTEALF.

This clonotype is medium-sized. The chain couples TRBV11-2 to TRBJ2-7; D is unclear. V gave up 5 bases and J gave up 0 bases, with 11 bases separating them. This CDR3 is built from 14 residues. Germline CDR1 and CDR2: SGHAT and FQNNGV. CDR3 coding DNA: TGTGCCAGCAGCGTACTGCACAGCTCCTACGAGCAGTACTTC. Its translation is CASSVLHSSYEQYF.

Notes on this clonotype: At one boundary the junction diverges from the germline segment, which might be a read error. The rearrangement joins TRBV4-3 to TRBJ2-3; 13 positions agree with TRBD2. The germline V gene has CDR1 LGHNA and CDR2 YSLEER. CDR3 length: 20 amino acids. CDR3 protein: CASNQDLATSGRTSTDTQYF. CDR3 DNA: TGCGCCAGCAACCAAGATCTGGCGACTAGCGGGAGGACTAGCACAGATACGCAGTATTTT.

This rearrangement joins TRBV10-2 to TRBJ1-2; tentative D call: TRBD1 (6 bases). V lost 8 bases, J lost 7 bases, and 14 bases lay in between. The CDR3 loop spans 12 amino acids. The V gene's germline CDR1 is WSHSY and CDR2 SAAADI. The CDR3 DNA reads TGCGCCAGCGGACAGTTGGTATTTGGCTACACCTTC. This codes for CASGQLVFGYTF.

As to this clonotype: This may stem from a read error, because a much larger clone lies one nucleotide away. The chain recombines TRBV20-1 with TRBJ2-7; 8 bases are shared with TRBD2. The V gene's germline CDR1 is DFQATT and CDR2 SNEGSKA (reference sequence). The CDR3 sequence is 16 residues long. Trimming removed 0 bases from V and 0 bases from J; junction bases left unmatched: 7. The CDR3 spells CSARDGASGFSYEQYF. The CDR3 nucleotides read TGCAGTGCTAGAGATGGGGCTAGCGGGTTCTCCTACGAGCAGTACTTC.

This clonotype was counted a single time. Possible read error: a much larger clone is one base away. The chain combines TRBV6-2 or TRBV6-3 with TRBJ1-6; D perhaps matches TRBD1 (5 bases). Per germline, CDR1 MNHEY and CDR2 SVGEGT. This CDR3 region has 14 residues. For the CDR3, the DNA is TGTGCCAGCCGTCCGACAGCCGACTTCTCACCCCTCGACTTT. Amino acids: CASRPTADFSPLDF.

With regard to this clonotype: An end of the junction differs from the germline gene, which may be a read error. The rearrangement joins TRBV11-3 to TRBJ2-3; 8 bases line up with TRBD1. CDR3 size: 14 residues. Germline V gene sequence: CDR1 SGHNT, CDR2 YENEEA. CDR3 DNA sequence: TGTGCCTGCAGTCCCACAGGGGGATCAGATACGCAGTATTTT. It translates to CACSPTGGSDTQYF.

In regard to this clonotype: One end of the junction fails to match germline, which may point to a read error. The V gene is TRBV12-3 or TRBV12-4, the J gene TRBJ1-6; a weak D match, TRBD1 (6 bases). The CDR3 contains 14 residues. This chain's CDR3 is CSSRYQEGDSPFHF. The CDR3 DNA reads as TGTTCCAGCAGGTATCAGGAGGGGGATTCACCCTTCCACTTT.

This chain connects TRBV29-1 to TRBJ2-7, with TRBD1 matching over 7 bases. V trimming: 3 bases; J trimming: 3 bases; junction bases outside the gene matches: 11. The CDR3 is 15 amino acids. CDR1 is SQVTM and CDR2 is ANQGSEA in the germline V gene. This CDR3 is CSVDWDRVLVYEQYF. CDR3 sequence (DNA): TGCAGCGTTGACTGGGACAGAGTTTTAGTCTACGAGCAGTACTTC.

With regard to this clonotype: Likely a read error: the CDR3 ends without its conserved phenylalanine or tryptophan. V and J are TRBV6-6 and TRBJ2-7; D is unclear. Per germline, CDR1 MNHNY and CDR2 SVGAGI (reference sequence). This CDR3 spans 14 amino acids. CDR3 bases: TGTGCCAGCAATTACTCGACGGATTGGAACGAGCAGTACTTA. It is translated as CASNYSTDWNEQYL.

As regards this clonotype: This likely comes from a read error, as the CDR3 has no conserved phenylalanine or tryptophan at its end. CDR3 nucleotide sequence: TGTGCCAGCATCTTAGTTCCAAAGGACAGGCCCTCTGGGGCCAACGTCCTGACTCTA. Residues: CASILVPKDRPSGANVLTL. The chain couples TRBV11-2 to TRBJ2-6; 7 bases are shared with TRBD1. Germline CDR1 reads SGHAT; CDR2 reads FQNNGV. The CDR3 extends over 19 amino acids.